Shown below are 22 T cell receptor beta chains from a single sample sequenced in a study of beta chain features in type 1 diabetes. Study-wide results and caveats: Moderate yet significant TCRB CDR3 shortening was seen in Type 1 diabetes patients in all four CD4+ subsets.

No antigen has been assigned to these receptors. Reverse transcribing all isolated RNA meant expressed TCRB transcripts were sequenced. Some clones are missing from TCRdb's copy, which holds only in-frame ones; the method was immunoSEQ multiplex PCR. The sample carries approximately 730,000 clones, around an eighth recorded once. Input material: naive CD4+ T cells from blood. The receptor source for this set is a man aged 18 to 35 with type 1 diabetes.

The chain has TRBV6-5 and TRBJ2-6; D unresolved. Germline lookup yields CDR1 MNHEY and CDR2 SVGAGI. The ends were cut back, 0 bases at V and 0 bases at J, with 6 bases in the middle. The CDR3 covers 16 residues. The CDR3 sequence is CASSYSWSSGANVLTF. The CDR3 region has the DNA TGTGCCAGCAGTTACTCCTGGAGCTCTGGGGCCAACGTCCTGACTTTC.

In this sample, this clone turned up a few times. This chain joins TRBV30 and TRBJ2-3, with D unresolved. V lost 4 bases and J 2 bases, leaving 10 bases between the germline ends. The CDR3 sequence is 13 residues long. CDR1 is GTSNPN and CDR2 is SVGIG in the germline V gene (reference sequence). The CDR3 here is CAWKGRLTDTQYF. CDR3 bases: TGTGCCTGGAAAGGCAGGCTCACAGATACGCAGTATTTT.

This clone has more than one count but fewer than ten. The chain uses TRBV10-3 and TRBJ1-3; TRBD1 agrees at 7 bases. The CDR3 covers 16 residues. Per germline, CDR1 ENHRY and CDR2 SYGVKD. Trimming took 0 bases from V and 1 from J; bases not matched to a gene: 3. DNA of the CDR3: TGTGCCATCAGTGAGTCTGACAGGGTATCTGGAAACACCATATATTTT. It yields the protein CAISESDRVSGNTIYF.

Only a few counts were recorded for this clone. The chain has TRBV29-1 and TRBJ2-7; D ambiguous. The CDR3 contains 12 residues. Per the germline V gene, CDR1 is SQVTM and CDR2 is ANQGSEA. The ends were cut back, 3 bases at V and 9 bases at J, with 15 bases in the middle. The CDR3 protein is CSVETHLGGQYF. The DNA for the CDR3 is TGCAGCGTTGAGACCCATCTGGGTGGGCAGTACTTC.

V gene TRBV9 combines with J gene TRBJ1-6; 8 bases match TRBD1. The CDR3 is made up of 16 amino acids. Germline CDR1 reads SGDLS; CDR2 reads YYNGEE. After removal of 0 bases from V and 5 bases from J, the junction contained 4 bases not matched to a gene. The CDR3: CASSVEGQVNNSPLHF. The CDR3 region has the DNA TGTGCCAGCAGCGTAGAGGGACAGGTGAATAATTCACCCCTCCACTTT.

About this clone itself: Different DNA sequences within this sample yield the same CDR3. J is TRBJ2-3 and V is TRBV27; D unresolved. V was clipped by 2 bases and J by 0 bases, with 6 bases between them. This CDR3 spans 14 amino acids. The V gene's germline CDR1 is MNHEY and CDR2 SMNVEV (reference sequence). CDR3 coding DNA: TGTGCCAGCAGTTTAGTACGCAGCACAGATACGCAGTATTTT. It codes for CASSLVRSTDTQYF.

There are a few counts of this clone. The chain has TRBV7-3 and TRBJ1-1, with TRBD1 matching over 8 bases. Germline V CDR1 and CDR2: SGHTA, FQGTGA. CDR3 size: 13 residues. J was trimmed by 8 bases and V by 6 bases; bases with no gene match: 8. The DNA of the CDR3 is TGTGCCAGCAGTCCCGGACAGGGCCTGGAAGCTTTCTTT. This sequence encodes CASSPGQGLEAFF.

This clone was counted only a few times. This sequence joins TRBV4-2 and TRBJ2-5, with a weak D call TRBD1 (6 bases). Germline values: CDR1 LGHNA, CDR2 YNFKEQ. Trimming left V 2 bases short and J 1 base short, with 8 bases between. The CDR3 loop spans 14 amino acids. In DNA, the CDR3 is TGTGCCAGCAGCCAAACGACAGGCCAAGAGACCCAGTACTTC. Translation: CASSQTTGQETQYF.

The chain uses TRBV9 and TRBJ1-2; D is perhaps TRBD1 (5 bases). Between the trimmed V and J ends, which lost 5 bases and 2 bases, there was a span of 16 bases. The CDR3 spans 15 residues. The germline gives CDR1 SGDLS, CDR2 YYNGEE. The CDR3 sequence is CASSTSREGNYGYTF. The CDR3 nucleotides are TGTGCCAGCAGTACGAGCAGGGAAGGAAACTATGGCTACACCTTC.

This clone was seen more than once but under ten times. This chain connects TRBV6-1 to TRBJ2-7, with 7 bases lining up with TRBD1. The CDR3 is made up of 13 amino acids. With 8 bases clipped from V and 5 bases from J, the junction kept 9 bases outside the gene matches. Germline V CDR1 and CDR2: MNHNS, SASEGT. CDR3 amino acids: CASRRGTEDEQYF. The DNA for the CDR3 is TGTGCCAGCCGTCGTGGGACAGAGGACGAGCAGTACTTC.

This clone was seen a few times. The same CDR3 is also encoded by other DNA sequences in this sample. V and J are TRBV7-2 and TRBJ2-2; D might be TRBD2 (5 bases). The V end lost 2 bases, the J end lost 3 bases, and 7 bases lay between the germline ends. Germline assignment: CDR1 SGHTA and CDR2 FQGNSA. The CDR3 loop spans 14 amino acids. The CDR3 is CASSLWGDTGELFF. The CDR3 region has the DNA TGTGCCAGCAGCTTATGGGGAGACACCGGGGAGCTGTTTTTT.

The rearrangement uses TRBV28 and TRBJ1-2; 7 bases fit TRBD1. V was clipped by 6 bases and J by 5 bases; unmatched bases: 6. In germline, CDR1 is MDHEN, CDR2 SYDVKM. The CDR3 spans 13 residues. The CDR3 reads CASSPGTEYGYTF. CDR3 nucleotides: TGTGCCAGCAGCCCTGGGACAGAATATGGCTACACCTTC.

The chain joins TRBV6-1 to TRBJ1-3; 7 nucleotides align to TRBD1. Germline values: CDR1 MNHNS, CDR2 SASEGT. V shed 2 bases and J 4 bases; nucleotides not matched to a gene: 5. The CDR3 length is 15 residues. Here the CDR3 reads CASSEWIGGGNTIYF. In DNA form, the CDR3 reads TGTGCCAGCAGTGAATGGATAGGGGGCGGAAACACCATATATTTT.

This clone was counted a few times. This chain uses TRBV5-1 with TRBJ2-2; a weak D match, TRBD2 (6 bases). CDR1 SGHRS and CDR2 YFSETQ come from the germline V gene. This CDR3 is built from 15 residues. Between the trimmed V and J ends, which lost 4 bases and 1 base, there was a span of 11 bases. The CDR3 nucleotides read TGCGCCAGCAGCGAGGTGCGGGGGAACACCGGGGAGCTGTTTTTT. Protein product: CASSEVRGNTGELFF.

This chain links TRBV7-2 with TRBJ2-1; 7 bases are a match to TRBD2. With V trimmed by 0 bases and J by 4 bases, 3 bases remained unmatched. The germline V gene has CDR1 SGHTA and CDR2 FQGNSA. The CDR3 spans 15 residues. The CDR3, as DNA: TGTGCCAGCAGCTTAGCCCGCGGGGGTTACAATGAGCAGTTCTTC. This translates into CASSLARGGYNEQFF.

This chain connects TRBV6-6 to TRBJ2-1; 7 positions agree with TRBD2. J gave up 0 bases and V 8 bases, and 7 bases lay outside the gene matches. CDR3 length equals 15 residues. Germline values: CDR1 MNHNY, CDR2 SVGAGI (reference sequence). The CDR3 DNA is TGTGCCAGCCGGGACTACGCCAGCTCCTACAATGAGCAGTTCTTC. Translation: CASRDYASSYNEQFF.

Only a few counts were recorded for this clone. Other DNA sequences in the same sample also yield this CDR3. The genes are TRBV30 and TRBJ1-3; no clear D. The ends were cut back, 4 bases at V and 1 base at J, with 5 bases in the middle. CDR1 is GTSNPN and CDR2 is SVGIG in the germline V gene (reference sequence). The CDR3 spans 12 residues. CDR3 sequence (DNA): TGTGCCTGGACATTGTCTGGAAACACCATATATTTT. Translating it yields CAWTLSGNTIYF.

This chain links TRBV30 with TRBJ1-2; TRBD1 matches 10 bases. Germline assignment: CDR1 GTSNPN and CDR2 SVGIG (reference sequence). CDR3 length equals 14 residues. V dropped 2 bases and J dropped 7; count of bases not matched to a gene: 7. CDR3 protein: CAWSTRQGAGGYTF. The DNA of the CDR3 is TGTGCCTGGAGTACCCGACAGGGGGCCGGTGGCTACACCTTC.

This clone appeared a few times. J is TRBJ1-2 and V is TRBV28; 8 bases are shared with TRBD1. Trimming at V came to 6 bases and at J to 6 bases, leaving 3 bases not matched to a gene. The CDR3 contains 12 residues. Germline V CDR1 and CDR2: MDHEN, SYDVKM. CDR3 sequence: CASRQGGHGYTF. As DNA, the CDR3 is TGTGCCAGCAGACAGGGGGGCCATGGCTACACCTTC.

V is TRBV7-2 and J is TRBJ2-2; 9 bases are shared with TRBD1. V shed 6 bases, J shed 4 bases, and the junction held 9 bases outside the gene matches. The CDR3 sequence is 16 residues long. In germline, CDR1 is SGHTA, CDR2 FQGNSA. In nucleotides, the CDR3 is TGTGCCAGCAGATCCGGGACAGGGTGGTCCACCGGGGAGCTGTTTTTT. This codes for CASRSGTGWSTGELFF. Together with reference TRBV7-2 and TRBJ2-2, the CDR3 gives the full variable domain: GAGVSQSPSNKVTEKGKDVELRCDPISGHTALYWYRQSLGQGLEFLIYFQGNSAPDKSGLPSDRFSAERTGGSVSTLTIQRTQQEDSAVYLCASRSGTGWSTGELFFGEGSRLTVL.

This clone was counted at least ten times. This chain joins TRBV7-3 and TRBJ2-1; D gene unclear. The V and J ends lost 2 bases and 5 bases respectively, with 1 base between them. The V gene's germline CDR1 is SGHTA and CDR2 FQGTGA. The CDR3 covers 11 residues. Written as DNA, the CDR3 is TGTGCCAGCAGCTTAGACAATGAGCAGTTCTTC. Protein: CASSLDNEQFF.

The rearrangement uses TRBV25-1 and TRBJ1-1, with D unclear. The germline gives CDR1 MGHDK, CDR2 SYGVNS. This CDR3 spans 15 amino acids. V lost 6 bases and J lost 1, with 15 bases in between. CDR3 DNA: TGTGCCAGCAGGGAAATCGGGTCGACGAACACTGAAGCTTTCTTT. This sequence encodes CASREIGSTNTEAFF.